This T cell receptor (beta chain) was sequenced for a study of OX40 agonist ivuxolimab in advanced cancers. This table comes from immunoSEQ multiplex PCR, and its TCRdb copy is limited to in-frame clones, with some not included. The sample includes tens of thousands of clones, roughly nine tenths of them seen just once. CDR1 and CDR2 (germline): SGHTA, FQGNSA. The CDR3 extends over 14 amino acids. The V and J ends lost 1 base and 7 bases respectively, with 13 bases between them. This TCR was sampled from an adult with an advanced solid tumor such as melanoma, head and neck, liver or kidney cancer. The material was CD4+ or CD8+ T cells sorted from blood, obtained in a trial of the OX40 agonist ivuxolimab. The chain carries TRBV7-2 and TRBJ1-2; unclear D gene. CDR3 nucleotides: TGTGCCAGCAGCTTAGTATCCTTGGGCAGTGGCTACACCTTC. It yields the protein CASSLVSLGSGYTF.